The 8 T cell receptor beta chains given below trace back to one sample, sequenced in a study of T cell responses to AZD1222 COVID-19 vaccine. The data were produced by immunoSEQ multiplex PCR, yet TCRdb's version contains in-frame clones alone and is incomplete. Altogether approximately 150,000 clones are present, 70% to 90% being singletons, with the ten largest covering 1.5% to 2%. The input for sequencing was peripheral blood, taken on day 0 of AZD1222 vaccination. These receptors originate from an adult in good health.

CDR3 region: CASNRMPPTGGGEKLFF. In DNA, the CDR3 is TGTGCCAGCAATCGCATGCCCCCCACAGGGGGCGGCGAAAAACTGTTTTTT. The chain is built from TRBV6-6 and TRBJ1-4; 9 bases are shared with TRBD1. CDR3 length equals 17 residues. The germline gives CDR1 MNHNY, CDR2 SVGAGI (reference sequence). V lost 7 bases and J lost 8; bases outside the gene matches: 17.

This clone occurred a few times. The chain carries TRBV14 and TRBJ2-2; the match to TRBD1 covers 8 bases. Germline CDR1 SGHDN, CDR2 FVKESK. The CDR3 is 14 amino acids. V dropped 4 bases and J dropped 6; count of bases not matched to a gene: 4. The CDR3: CASSRDRTAGELFF. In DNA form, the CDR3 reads TGTGCCAGCAGCCGGGACAGGACCGCCGGGGAGCTGTTTTTT.

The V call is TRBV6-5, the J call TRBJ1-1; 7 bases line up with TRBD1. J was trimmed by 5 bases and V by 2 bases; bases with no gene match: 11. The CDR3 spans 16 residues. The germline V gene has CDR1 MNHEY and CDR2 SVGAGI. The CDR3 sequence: CASSYDQQGQSTEAFF. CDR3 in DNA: TGTGCCAGCAGTTACGATCAACAGGGGCAGTCGACTGAAGCTTTCTTT.

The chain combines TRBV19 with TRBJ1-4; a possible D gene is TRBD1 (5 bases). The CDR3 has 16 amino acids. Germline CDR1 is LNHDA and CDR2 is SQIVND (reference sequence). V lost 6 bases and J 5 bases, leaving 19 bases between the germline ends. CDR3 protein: CASSPWGVQPNEKLFF. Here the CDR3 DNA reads TGTGCCAGTAGCCCCTGGGGGGTCCAGCCCAATGAAAAACTGTTTTTT.

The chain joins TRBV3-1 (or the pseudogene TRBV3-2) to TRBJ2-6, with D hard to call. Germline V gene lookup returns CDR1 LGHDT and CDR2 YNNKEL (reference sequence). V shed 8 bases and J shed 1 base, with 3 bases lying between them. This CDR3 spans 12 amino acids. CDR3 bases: TGTGCCAGCCTGTCTGGGGCCAACGTCCTGACTTTC. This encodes CASLSGANVLTF.

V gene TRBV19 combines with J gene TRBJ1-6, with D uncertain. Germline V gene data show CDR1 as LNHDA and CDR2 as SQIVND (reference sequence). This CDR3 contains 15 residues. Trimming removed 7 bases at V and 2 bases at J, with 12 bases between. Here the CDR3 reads CASTNSGTYNSPLHF. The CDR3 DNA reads TGTGCCAGTACCAACTCGGGAACCTATAATTCACCCCTCCACTTT.

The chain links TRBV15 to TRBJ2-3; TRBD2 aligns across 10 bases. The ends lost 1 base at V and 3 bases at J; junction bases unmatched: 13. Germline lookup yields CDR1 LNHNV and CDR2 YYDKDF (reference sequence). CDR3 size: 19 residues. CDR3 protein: CATSRGRIAGGPRTDTQYF. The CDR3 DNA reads TGTGCCACCAGCAGAGGTCGAATAGCGGGGGGCCCTCGGACAGATACGCAGTATTTT.

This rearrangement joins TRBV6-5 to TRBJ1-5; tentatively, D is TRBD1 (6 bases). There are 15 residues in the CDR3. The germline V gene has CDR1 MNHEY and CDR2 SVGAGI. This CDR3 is CVYPPGQNLYQPQHF. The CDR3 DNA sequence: TGTGTGTACCCCCCAGGACAGAATCTTTATCAGCCCCAGCATTTT.